The next 29 T cell receptor beta chains were all read from a single sample in a study of T-cell reconstitution after alpha-beta-depleted transplantation in children. Unique molecular identifiers featured in how the TCRbeta library was prepared. TCRdb used MiXCR to reprocess the PCR reads, holding one entry per CDR3 protein. This repertoire shows 300,000 to 400,000 distinct CDR3 sequences, approximately 20% found once; its top ten account for approximately 9.9%. The sequencing here drew on PBMCs, mostly from graft donor cells, taken 180 days after TCRalphabeta/CD19-depleted stem cell transplant. The receptors here all came from a male patient younger than 18 who had a stem cell transplant for acute lymphoblastic leukemia, so the T cells may come from the graft donor.

V is TRBV12-3 or TRBV12-4 and J is TRBJ2-1; 16 bases agree with TRBD2. V dropped 5 bases and J dropped 14; count of bases not matched to a gene: 9. There are 15 residues in the CDR3. CDR3 in DNA: TGTGCCAGCAGTCCCGGAGGGACTAGCGGGAGGGTTGAGTTCTTC. It translates to CASSPGGTSGRVEFF.

V gene TRBV7-2 combines with J gene TRBJ1-1, with D perhaps TRBD1 (6 bases). In germline, CDR1 is SGHTA, CDR2 FQGNSA. The CDR3 is made up of 15 amino acids. Trimming stripped 3 bases from V and 6 bases from J, with 17 bases between. CDR3 DNA sequence: TGTGCCAGCAGCTTCGGCAGGGGCCGCTCTGCTGAAGCTTTCTTT. Residues: CASSFGRGRSAEAFF. Based on the CDR3 plus reference TRBV7-2 and TRBJ1-1, the full variable domain is GAGVSQSPSNKVTEKGKDVELRCDPISGHTALYWYRQSLGQGLEFLIYFQGNSAPDKSGLPSDRFSAERTGGSVSTLTIQRTQQEDSAVYLCASSFGRGRSAEAFFGQGTRLTVV.

The chain is built from TRBV5-1 and TRBJ2-3, with D possibly matching TRBD2 (5 bases). The V end was cut by 4 bases, the J end by 2 bases, with 17 bases between. Germline V CDR1 and CDR2: SGHRS, YFSETQ. The CDR3 has 16 residues. The CDR3 DNA follows: TGCGCCAGCAGCCCCCGTAGGGTCGGGGACACAGATACGCAGTATTTT. Translating it yields CASSPRRVGDTDTQYF.

V gene TRBV12-3 or TRBV12-4 combines with J gene TRBJ2-7; 10 bases line up with TRBD1. The CDR3 is 15 residues long. The V gene end was trimmed by 4 bases and the J gene end by 0 bases; junction bases not matched to a gene: 3. The CDR3 loop is CASSWGQGPSYEQYF. The CDR3 bases are TGTGCCAGCAGTTGGGGACAGGGGCCCTCCTACGAGCAGTACTTC.

V gene TRBV7-9 combines with J gene TRBJ2-1; D not certain. Trimming cost V 5 bases and J 5 bases, with 19 bases left between them. The CDR3 consists of 16 residues. CDR1 SEHNR and CDR2 FQNEAQ come from the germline V gene (reference sequence). Here the CDR3 reads CASSGPGPRWDNEQFF. CDR3 in DNA: TGTGCCAGCAGCGGACCCGGGCCAAGGTGGGACAATGAGCAGTTCTTC.

This clonotype was picked up one time. This chain links TRBV9 with TRBJ2-1; D unresolved. Trimming removed 4 bases from V and 4 bases from J, with 15 bases in between. The CDR3 has 15 residues. In germline, CDR1 is SGDLS, CDR2 YYNGEE. DNA for the CDR3: TGTGCCAGCAGCCCAGATTCAGTGGGATACAATGAGCAGTTCTTC. Its protein product is CASSPDSVGYNEQFF.

The rearrangement joins TRBV6-2 or TRBV6-3 to TRBJ1-2; perhaps TRBD1 as D (6 bases). CDR3 length: 15 residues. V lost 2 bases, J lost 3 bases, and 13 bases lay in between. Germline CDR1 MNHEY, CDR2 SVGEGT. The CDR3 DNA is TGTGCCAGCAGTTACGGGAGGGACACTTACTATGGCTACACCTTC. Amino acids: CASSYGRDTYYGYTF.

The rearrangement joins TRBV12-3 or TRBV12-4 to TRBJ1-5; D not resolved. The V end lost 5 bases, the J end lost 3 bases, and 17 bases lay between the germline ends. The CDR3 consists of 16 residues. The CDR3 bases are TGTGCCAGCAGTCCGACGGACGGGCCTTACAATCAGCCCCAGCATTTT. Translated: CASSPTDGPYNQPQHF.

The genes are TRBV12-3 or TRBV12-4 and TRBJ2-1; D remains unclear. This CDR3 contains 13 residues. With 2 bases removed from V and 6 bases from J, the gap between germline ends came to 8 bases. The CDR3 protein is CASSLRRPNEQFF. CDR3 nucleotides: TGTGCCAGCAGTTTAAGGAGACCCAATGAGCAGTTCTTC.

This clonotype was picked up a small number of times. The rearrangement uses TRBV7-3 and TRBJ1-3; weak D call: TRBD1 (5 bases). The germline V gene encodes CDR1 SGHTA and CDR2 FQGTGA. Trimming stripped 11 bases from V and 0 bases from J, with 14 bases between. The CDR3 contains 14 residues. DNA of the CDR3: TGTGCCTCGAGACAGCTTGACTCTGGAAACACCATATATTTT. Translated, it gives CASRQLDSGNTIYF.

A few counts support this clonotype. The J gene is TRBJ2-2, the V gene TRBV5-1; the D gene is possibly TRBD1 (6 bases). Trimming left V 1 base short and J 3 bases short, with 10 bases between. This CDR3 is 15 amino acids long. Per germline, CDR1 SGHRS and CDR2 YFSETQ. CDR3 nucleotides: TGCGCCAGCAGCTTGTTACAGGGCGACACCGGGGAGCTGTTTTTT. Its protein product is CASSLLQGDTGELFF.

The chain employs TRBV5-1 and TRBJ2-6; TRBD2 is a possible D gene (6 bases). The CDR3 extends over 17 amino acids. Germline CDR1 reads SGHRS; CDR2 reads YFSETQ. Deletions cut 4 bases from V and 0 bases from J, with 14 bases between. The CDR3 loop reads CASSPQAGRSGANVLTF. CDR3 sequence (DNA): TGCGCCAGCAGCCCCCAAGCGGGCCGCTCTGGGGCCAACGTCCTGACTTTC.

V is TRBV29-1 and J is TRBJ2-1; perhaps TRBD2 as D (6 bases). Deletions cut 3 bases from V and 3 bases from J, with 9 bases between. CDR3 size: 13 residues. Germline V CDR1 and CDR2: SQVTM, ANQGSEA. The CDR3 DNA reads as TGCAGCGTTGACCAGCGGGTCTACAATGAGCAGTTCTTC. Residues: CSVDQRVYNEQFF.

This clonotype was counted ten times or more. This chain joins TRBV27 and TRBJ2-1; 8 bases map to TRBD2. Germline V gene data show CDR1 as MNHEY and CDR2 as SMNVEV (reference sequence). This CDR3 has 16 residues. Trimming at V came to 7 bases and at J to 0 bases, leaving 8 bases not matched to a gene. In nucleotides, the CDR3 is TGTGCCAGCAACCTGGACGCGGGGGGCTCCTACAATGAGCAGTTCTTC. Encoded protein: CASNLDAGGSYNEQFF.

This clonotype turned up a few times. V is TRBV20-1 and J is TRBJ2-7, with TRBD1 matching over 10 bases. Trimming took 6 bases from V and 2 from J; bases not matched to a gene: 7. Germline CDR1 reads DFQATT; CDR2 reads SNEGSKA (reference sequence). CDR3 size: 14 residues. For the CDR3, the DNA is TGCAGTGCAAGCCGGGACAGGGGTCCCTACGAGCAGTACTTC. Translation: CSASRDRGPYEQYF.

This clonotype came up many times. This chain joins TRBV21-1 and TRBJ2-5; the D call of TRBD2 is as the table states it, not checked on the DNA. TRBV21-1 is given as a pseudogene. This CDR3 region has 16 residues. CDR3 coding DNA: TGTGCCAGCAGCAAAGAGGTTGGCAGGGCCCAAGAGACCCAGTACTTC. Translating it yields CASSKEVGRAQETQYF.

This clonotype was picked up one time. The V call is TRBV25-1, the J call TRBJ2-5; 9 bases align to TRBD1. This CDR3 spans 16 amino acids. V dropped 3 bases and J dropped 1; count of bases not matched to a gene: 6. Per germline, CDR1 MGHDK and CDR2 SYGVNS. The CDR3 region is CASSDLTGGIQETQYF. CDR3 coding DNA: TGTGCCAGCAGTGACCTGACAGGGGGGATCCAAGAGACCCAGTACTTC. Variable domain in full (rest from reference TRBV25-1 and TRBJ2-5): EADIYQTPRYLVIGTGKKITLECSQTMGHDKMYWYQQDPGMELHLIHYSYGVNSTEKGDLSSESTVSRIRTEHFPLTLESARPSHTSQYLCASSDLTGGIQETQYFGPGTRLLVL.

The chain employs TRBV5-1 and TRBJ1-4; 8 bases map to TRBD1. Looked up from germline, CDR1 is SGHRS and CDR2 is YFSETQ. V gave up 0 bases and J gave up 7 bases; unmatched junction bases: 8. This CDR3 spans 16 amino acids. The CDR3 loop is CASSLASGGRGEKLFF. The CDR3 nucleotides read TGCGCCAGCAGCTTGGCCTCAGGGGGCCGAGGTGAAAAACTGTTTTTT.

The chain couples TRBV7-9 to TRBJ2-2; a weak D match, TRBD2 (6 bases). CDR3 length equals 15 residues. V was shortened by 5 bases and J by 0 bases, with 10 bases between the two germline ends. From germline, CDR1 is SEHNR and CDR2 FQNEAQ (reference sequence). CDR3 residues: CASSPWGANTGELFF. CDR3 DNA sequence: TGTGCCAGCAGCCCTTGGGGGGCGAACACCGGGGAGCTGTTTTTT.

The chain recombines TRBV7-2 with TRBJ2-7, with 8 bases that match TRBD2. The germline CDR1 and CDR2 sequences are SGHTA and FQGNSA. This CDR3 has 13 amino acids. The junction had 2 bases not matched to a gene; V was cut back by 1 base and J by 6 bases. DNA of the CDR3: TGTGCCAGCAGCTTAGGGACTAGCCTCGAGCAGTACTTC. Encoded protein: CASSLGTSLEQYF.

The chain links TRBV12-3 or TRBV12-4 to TRBJ2-7; D remains unclear. Trimming cost V 5 bases and J 4 bases, with 18 bases left between them. The length of the CDR3 is 15 residues. The CDR3 loop reads CASSPPLKSTYEQYF. DNA of the CDR3: TGTGCCAGCAGTCCCCCCCTCAAGTCCACGTACGAGCAGTACTTC.

The table lists this clonotype with a few counts. Here the CDR3 reads CASSFRQSTDTQHF. CDR3 bases: TGCGCCAGCAGCTTTAGACAGTCCACAGATACGCAGCATTTT. V and J are TRBV5-1 and TRBJ2-3; weak D call: TRBD1 (5 bases). TRBJ1-5 explains the end of the DNA better; the J call may be wrong. Germline V gives CDR1 SGHRS, CDR2 YFSETQ. CDR3 size: 14 residues.

The rearrangement links TRBV20-1 to TRBJ2-7; possibly TRBD2 for D (6 bases). V dropped 2 bases and J dropped 3 bases, with 11 bases sitting between them. The germline CDR1 and CDR2 sequences are DFQATT and SNEGSKA (reference sequence). The CDR3 is 13 amino acids. This chain's CDR3 is CSARRDSLYEQYF. The CDR3 region has the DNA TGCAGTGCTAGACGGGACTCCCTCTACGAGCAGTACTTC.

The table lists this clonotype with a few counts. V and J are TRBV5-1 and TRBJ1-2; TRBD1 aligns across 8 bases. The germline gives CDR1 SGHRS, CDR2 YFSETQ. Trimming cost V 2 bases and J 4 bases; bases outside gene matches: 13. This CDR3 has 17 amino acids. CDR3 residues: CASSFETGERKAYGYTF. As DNA, the CDR3 is TGCGCCAGCAGCTTTGAGACAGGGGAACGGAAGGCCTATGGCTACACCTTC.

V is TRBV10-3 and J is TRBJ1-3; no clear D. Trimming removed 3 bases at V and 0 bases at J, with 12 bases between. Germline CDR1 ENHRY, CDR2 SYGVKD. The CDR3 loop spans 16 amino acids. The DNA of the CDR3 is TGTGCCATCAGTGATACCCTGCAGAGCTCTGGAAACACCATATATTTT. Amino acids: CAISDTLQSSGNTIYF.

J is TRBJ1-4 and V is TRBV20-1; the match to TRBD1 covers 7 bases. V was clipped by 4 bases and J by 5 bases; unmatched bases: 13. CDR3 length equals 16 residues. The germline V gene has CDR1 DFQATT and CDR2 SNEGSKA (reference sequence). The CDR3 sequence is CSATPQGGRVNEKLFF. The CDR3 DNA is TGCAGTGCTACCCCCCAGGGGGGGAGGGTAAATGAAAAACTGTTTTTT.

The chain couples TRBV4-1 to TRBJ1-1; D ambiguous. Deletions cut 1 base from V and 0 bases from J, with 0 bases between. There are 12 residues in the CDR3. In germline, CDR1 is MGHRA, CDR2 YSYEKL. Here the CDR3 DNA reads TGCGCCAGCAGCCAAGTGAACACTGAAGCTTTCTTT. Protein sequence: CASSQVNTEAFF.

This clonotype was detected many times. The rearrangement links TRBV21-1 to TRBJ2-3; the table's D call TRBD2 went unverified against the DNA. TRBV21-1 is annotated as a pseudogene. This CDR3 is 16 amino acids long. CDR3 coding DNA: TGTGCCAGCAGCCTTTCAGCGGGAGAGAGAGCATATACGCAGTATTTT. Translating gives CASSLSAGERAYTQYF.

The rearrangement uses TRBV7-2 and TRBJ1-5, with no clear D. Looked up from germline, CDR1 is SGHTA and CDR2 is FQGNSA. This CDR3 is 16 amino acids long. The V end lost 2 bases, the J end lost 3 bases, and 14 bases lay between the germline ends. The CDR3 protein is CASSLRETRLNQPQHF. CDR3 in DNA: TGTGCCAGCAGCTTAAGGGAAACCCGGCTCAATCAGCCCCAGCATTTT. The whole variable domain, filled in from reference TRBV7-2 and TRBJ1-5, reads GAGVSQSPSNKVTEKGKDVELRCDPISGHTALYWYRQSLGQGLEFLIYFQGNSAPDKSGLPSDRFSAERTGGSVSTLTIQRTQQEDSAVYLCASSLRETRLNQPQHFGDGTRLSIL.